This entry describes one T cell receptor (beta chain). This specimen belongs to a study of T cell changes during pregnancy in multiple sclerosis. TCRdb keeps only in-frame clones here, not all; method: immunoSEQ multiplex PCR. The sample contains 65,000 to 90,000 clones, 85% to 95% of which appear only once. The specimen comprised peripheral blood, sampled in the third trimester of pregnancy. The clonotype comes from a female donor in good health, enrolled as a control in a pregnancy study.

CDR3 residues: CASRKDYNTEAFF. The DNA for the CDR3 is TGTGCCAGCAGAAAGGACTATAACACTGAAGCTTTCTTT. The rearrangement links TRBV27 to TRBJ1-1; no definite D call. The CDR3 is 13 amino acids. Trimming shortened V by 6 bases and J by 2 bases, and 10 bases separated the two germline ends. The germline V gene has CDR1 MNHEY and CDR2 SMNVEV (reference sequence).